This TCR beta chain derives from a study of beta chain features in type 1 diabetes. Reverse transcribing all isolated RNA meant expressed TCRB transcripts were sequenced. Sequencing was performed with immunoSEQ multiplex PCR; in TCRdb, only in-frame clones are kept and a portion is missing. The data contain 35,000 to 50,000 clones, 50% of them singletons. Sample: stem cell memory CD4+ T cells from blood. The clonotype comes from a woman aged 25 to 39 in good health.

The CDR3 region is CASSYWDGGTEAFF. In DNA, the CDR3 is TGTGCCAGCAGTTACTGGGACGGGGGCACTGAAGCTTTCTTT. This sequence joins TRBV6-5 and TRBJ1-1; D may be TRBD1 (5 bases). Per the germline V gene, CDR1 is MNHEY and CDR2 is SVGAGI. This CDR3 has 14 residues. The V gene lost 1 base and the J gene lost 4 bases, with 10 bases spanning the gap.